The 25 T cell receptor beta chains in this list originate from one sample, sequenced in a study of blood T cell repertoires in COVID-19. The assay was immunoSEQ multiplex PCR, and TCRdb's table has in-frame clones only and misses some. Among around 140,000 clones listed, 80% to 90% were seen once. Sequenced: peripheral blood. Every receptor here comes from a man in his 60s with active or convalescent COVID-19.

This clone has just a few counts. The chain carries TRBV5-6 and TRBJ2-1, with TRBD1 as a possible D gene (6 bases). In germline, CDR1 is SGHDT, CDR2 YYEEEE. V was trimmed by 6 bases and J by 7 bases, leaving 20 bases between them. The CDR3 runs to 15 residues. The CDR3 DNA reads as TGTGCCAGCACTCGCCGCTTGACAGGTCGAAATGAGCAGTTCTTC. Amino acids: CASTRRLTGRNEQFF.

The rearrangement links TRBV7-6 to TRBJ1-3, with TRBD1 matching 7 bases. Losses at the gene ends were 0 bases for V and 0 bases for J; bases not matched to a gene: 5. CDR1 is SGHVS and CDR2 is FNYEAQ in the germline V gene. CDR3 length equals 17 residues. This CDR3 reads CASSLATGWSSGNTIYF. CDR3 nucleotide sequence: TGTGCCAGCAGCTTAGCGACAGGGTGGTCCTCTGGAAACACCATATATTTT.

The chain joins TRBV18 to TRBJ1-1; TRBD1 matches 8 bases. The CDR3 sequence is 16 residues long. Germline CDR1 and CDR2: KGHSH and LQKENI. With 2 bases clipped from V and 6 bases from J, the junction kept 11 bases outside the gene matches. CDR3 nucleotides: TGTGCCAGCTCACCATCCCAGGGGGCGAAAGGGTCTGAAGCTTTCTTT. Its protein product is CASSPSQGAKGSEAFF.

The chain is built from TRBV5-4 and TRBJ1-4; D is unclear. V dropped 0 bases and J dropped 5 bases, with 17 bases sitting between them. Per germline, CDR1 SGHNT and CDR2 YYREEE (reference sequence). The CDR3 spans 17 residues. Written as DNA, the CDR3 is TGTGCCAGCAGCTTGGCCCCGGTAGCTTACTTAAATGAAAAACTGTTTTTT. Encoded protein: CASSLAPVAYLNEKLFF.

The table lists this clone with a few counts. The chain combines TRBV18 with TRBJ1-5, with D unresolved. CDR1 KGHSH and CDR2 LQKENI come from the germline V gene. Between the trimmed V and J ends, which lost 3 bases and 3 bases, there was a span of 9 bases. CDR3 length: 14 residues. This chain's CDR3 is CASSPGGNNQPQHF. CDR3 sequence (DNA): TGTGCCAGCTCACCTGGCGGGAACAATCAGCCCCAGCATTTT.

The chain carries TRBV3-1 (or the pseudogene TRBV3-2) and TRBJ1-6; the D gene is possibly TRBD1 (6 bases). From germline, CDR1 is LGHDT and CDR2 YNNKEL (reference sequence). The CDR3 extends over 14 amino acids. With 5 bases removed from V and 5 bases from J, the gap between germline ends came to 10 bases. DNA for the CDR3: TGTGCCAGCAGCTGGACAGCCGATAATTCACCCCTCCACTTT. This translates into CASSWTADNSPLHF.

The gene calls are TRBV5-1 and TRBJ2-7; weak D call: TRBD1 (6 bases). The CDR3 sequence is 15 residues long. Trimming cost V 4 bases and J 3 bases, with 17 bases left between them. Germline CDR1 is SGHRS and CDR2 is YFSETQ. CDR3 in amino acids: CASSPVAGANYEQYV. The CDR3 DNA is TGCGCCAGCAGCCCCGTGGCAGGGGCGAACTACGAGCAGTACGTC.

V usage is TRBV4-3 and J usage is TRBJ2-3, with 13 nucleotides matching TRBD2. This CDR3 has 16 residues. V trimming: 2 bases; J trimming: 6 bases; junction bases outside the gene matches: 5. Per the germline V gene, CDR1 is LGHNA and CDR2 is YSLEER. The CDR3 bases are TGCGCCAGCAGCCAAACTAGCGGGGGGGCCGGGGATACGCAGTATTTT. The encoded protein is CASSQTSGGAGDTQYF.

The rearrangement links TRBV5-1 to TRBJ1-2; 9 nucleotides line up with TRBD1. Germline assignment: CDR1 SGHRS and CDR2 YFSETQ. Trimming at V came to 1 base and at J to 8 bases, leaving 6 bases not matched to a gene. There are 14 residues in the CDR3. In DNA form, the CDR3 reads TGCGCCAGCAGCTTGAACCCCGGGACAGGGGGCTACACCTTC. Translated, it gives CASSLNPGTGGYTF.

In this sample, this clone turned up once. The chain joins TRBV9 to TRBJ1-2; 12 positions agree with TRBD1. CDR1 and CDR2 from the germline V gene are SGDLS and YYNGEE. After removal of 0 bases from V and 7 bases from J, the junction contained 7 bases not matched to a gene. This CDR3 has 16 residues. The CDR3 is CASSVATGTGGFGYTF. DNA of the CDR3: TGTGCCAGCAGCGTAGCTACGGGGACAGGGGGCTTTGGCTACACCTTC.

The chain combines TRBV10-1 with TRBJ2-1, with TRBD2 as a possible D gene (6 bases). V lost 4 bases, J lost 5 bases, and 15 bases lay in between. There are 15 residues in the CDR3. Looked up from germline, CDR1 is WNHNN and CDR2 is SYGVQD (reference sequence). The CDR3 region is CASSGAWGEDNEQFF. The CDR3 DNA is TGCGCCAGCAGTGGGGCATGGGGGGAGGACAATGAGCAGTTCTTC.

The chain carries TRBV7-2 and TRBJ2-7; D unresolved. The CDR3 has 13 residues. CDR1 SGHTA and CDR2 FQGNSA come from the germline V gene. Between the trimmed V and J ends, which lost 0 bases and 2 bases, there was a span of 5 bases. CDR3 DNA: TGTGCCAGCAGCTTAGCGAGGACCTACGAGCAGTACTTC. Its translation: CASSLARTYEQYF.

The chain employs TRBV19 and TRBJ2-5, with TRBD1 as a possible D gene (6 bases). Trimming shortened V by 4 bases and J by 4 bases, and 16 bases separated the two germline ends. The CDR3 spans 15 residues. The germline gives CDR1 LNHDA, CDR2 SQIVND (reference sequence). The chain's CDR3 is CASSTQGRIAETQYF. The DNA for the CDR3 is TGTGCCAGTAGTACCCAGGGGCGCATAGCAGAGACCCAGTACTTC.

This sequence joins TRBV11-2 and TRBJ2-2; D is ambiguous. The germline CDR1 and CDR2 sequences are SGHAT and FQNNGV. This CDR3 contains 14 residues. Trimming took 4 bases from V and 3 from J, leaving 9 bases between them. CDR3 DNA: TGTGCCAGCAGCTCCTCAGGTTACACCGGGGAGCTGTTTTTT. Its protein is CASSSSGYTGELFF. Full variable domain (remainder filled in from reference TRBV11-2 and TRBJ2-2): EAGVAQSPRYKIIEKRQSVAFWCNPISGHATLYWYQQILGQGPKLLIQFQNNGVVDDSQLPKDRFSAERLKGVDSTLKIQPAKLEDSAVYLCASSSSGYTGELFFGEGSRLTVL.

The V and J genes are TRBV9 and TRBJ2-2; D ambiguous. From germline, CDR1 is SGDLS and CDR2 YYNGEE. The V and J ends lost 4 bases and 2 bases respectively, with 12 bases between them. The CDR3 consists of 15 residues. This CDR3 reads CASSLYSTNTGELFF. As DNA, the CDR3 is TGTGCCAGCAGCCTCTACAGTACTAACACCGGGGAGCTGTTTTTT.

CDR3 residues: CAWNVRLARYNEQFF. Here the CDR3 DNA reads TGTGCCTGGAACGTAAGACTAGCGAGATACAATGAGCAGTTCTTC. The genes are TRBV30 and TRBJ2-1; TRBD2 aligns across 8 bases. The CDR3 is made up of 15 amino acids. V lost 4 bases to trimming and J lost 4 bases; unmatched junction nucleotides: 9. CDR1 is GTSNPN, CDR2 SVGIG, per germline (reference sequence). The whole variable domain, remainder taken from reference TRBV30 and TRBJ2-1, is SQTIHQWPATLVQPVGSPLSLECTVEGTSNPNLYWYRQAAGRGLQLLFYSVGIGQISSEVPQNLSASRPQDRQFILSSKKLLLSDSGFYLCAWNVRLARYNEQFFGPGTRLTVL.

J is TRBJ1-1 and V is TRBV19; D not resolved. The germline V gene has CDR1 LNHDA and CDR2 SQIVND (reference sequence). CDR3 length equals 13 residues. The V end lost 6 bases, the J end lost 2 bases, and 10 bases lay between the germline ends. The CDR3 DNA reads as TGTGCCAGTAGCCCCTCCCCTAACACTGAAGCTTTCTTT. This codes for CASSPSPNTEAFF.

The chain uses TRBV5-8 and TRBJ2-7; D not resolved. The CDR3 totals 14 residues. The germline CDR1 and CDR2 sequences are SGHTS and YDEGEE. The V gene lost 3 bases and the J gene lost 0 bases, with 10 bases spanning the gap. The CDR3 loop reads CASSYRRVSYEQYF. CDR3 in DNA: TGTGCCAGCAGCTACCGTCGGGTCTCCTACGAGCAGTACTTC.

The chain recombines TRBV5-1 with TRBJ2-3, with 13 bases aligning to TRBD2. V lost 3 bases to trimming and J lost 3 bases; unmatched junction nucleotides: 13. The germline V gene has CDR1 SGHRS and CDR2 YFSETQ. The CDR3 is 19 residues long. The CDR3 DNA reads TGCGCCAGCAGCTCGGGGACTAGCGGGGCCATTGCAGGTACAGATACGCAGTATTTT. It codes for CASSSGTSGAIAGTDTQYF.

This chain joins TRBV3-1 (or the pseudogene TRBV3-2) and TRBJ1-2, with TRBD1 matching over 7 bases. Trimming removed 3 bases from V and 2 bases from J; junction bases left unmatched: 6. CDR3 size: 15 residues. Looked up from germline, CDR1 is LGHDT and CDR2 is YNNKEL (reference sequence). The CDR3: CASSHWDRTNYGYTF. The CDR3 nucleotides read TGTGCCAGCAGCCACTGGGACAGAACAAACTATGGCTACACCTTC.

The chain carries TRBV10-3 and TRBJ2-7; 10 nucleotides align to TRBD1. The CDR3 is 12 residues long. The germline gives CDR1 ENHRY, CDR2 SYGVKD. J was trimmed by 5 bases and V by 10 bases; bases with no gene match: 5. CDR3 region: CATGTGDDEQYV. The CDR3 nucleotides read TGTGCCACCGGGACAGGGGACGACGAGCAGTACGTC.

The chain carries TRBV4-1 and TRBJ2-6, with D unresolved. The CDR3 has 15 amino acids. The V and J ends lost 2 bases and 0 bases respectively, with 5 bases between them. Germline values: CDR1 MGHRA, CDR2 YSYEKL. For the CDR3, the DNA is TGCGCCAGCAGCCAACCATCCTCTGGGGCCAACGTCCTGACTTTC. Protein product: CASSQPSSGANVLTF.

The CDR3 DNA sequence: TGTGCCAGCAGCCGGACCGGGACTGGGTGGGATGAGCAGTTCTTC. Its protein product is CASSRTGTGWDEQFF. This chain links TRBV6-2 or TRBV6-3 with TRBJ2-1; possibly TRBD2 for D (6 bases). Germline V gene lookup returns CDR1 MNHEY and CDR2 SVGEGT. The CDR3 is 15 residues long. V was pared by 6 bases and J by 8 bases, with 20 bases between.

The J gene is TRBJ1-5, the V gene TRBV28; 9 bases agree with TRBD1. This CDR3 has 15 residues. J lost 4 bases, V lost 6 bases, and 7 bases had no gene match. Germline V CDR1 and CDR2: MDHEN, SYDVKM. The CDR3 sequence: CASREQGAGNQPQHF. The CDR3 nucleotides are TGTGCCAGCAGGGAACAGGGGGCGGGTAATCAGCCCCAGCATTTT.

CDR3: CASSLVASSSYNEQFF. CDR3 DNA sequence: TGTGCCAGCAGCTTGGTTGCGTCGAGCTCCTACAATGAGCAGTTCTTC. This chain uses TRBV5-5 with TRBJ2-1; D unclear. Trimming took 0 bases from V and 0 from J, leaving 10 bases between them. Germline V gives CDR1 SGHKS, CDR2 YYEKEE (reference sequence). The CDR3 has 16 residues.